This entry lists 22 T cell receptor beta chains sequenced from one sample in a study of identical twins (TCRdb year 2016). The library was produced with 5' RACE. Sequencing relied on an Illumina HiSeq 2000. TCRdb trimmed public reads at Q25 via fastp, called clones via MiXCR and kept in-frame beta chains. Identical CDR3 protein sequences are pooled into one entry, listed with their most common genes and DNA. This sample holds 1.5 million to 2 million distinct CDR3 sequences; roughly 35% were observed only once. The top ten hold 0.25% to 0.3% of the sample. Sequences were obtained from cord blood. These receptor sequences come from a newborn girl in good health.

The rearrangement links TRBV3-1 to TRBJ1-2, with 8 bases that match TRBD1. The V gene's germline CDR1 is LGHDT and CDR2 YNNKEL (reference sequence). CDR3 length equals 16 residues. J was trimmed by 0 bases and V by 1 base; bases with no gene match: 4. CDR3 nucleotides: TGTGCCAGCAGCCAAGCTTGGGACAGGCCTAACTATGGCTACACCTTC. Translating gives CASSQAWDRPNYGYTF.

Details on this clonotype: The junction differs from germline at one of its ends, possibly a read error. This sequence joins TRBV3-1 and TRBJ2-3; D not resolved. Germline V gene sequence: CDR1 LGHDT, CDR2 YNNKEL (reference sequence). This CDR3 is 12 amino acids long. The CDR3 sequence: CASSISTDAQYF. The CDR3 nucleotides read TGTGCCAGCAGTATCAGCACAGATGCGCAGTATTTT.

The CDR3 DNA is TGTGCCAGCAGGACAGGGGGTCTGAATCAGCCCCAGCATTTT. Protein: CASRTGGLNQPQHF. The V and J genes are TRBV27 and TRBJ1-5; 9 bases map to TRBD1. The length of the CDR3 is 14 residues. The V gene's germline CDR1 is MNHEY and CDR2 SMNVEV (reference sequence). Trimming removed 6 bases from V and 4 bases from J; junction bases left unmatched: 4.

This clonotype occurred once. The junction departs from the called germline gene at one end, perhaps through a read error. The gene calls are TRBV7-2 and TRBJ2-5; TRBD1 might be the D (6 bases). The V gene's germline CDR1 is SGHTA and CDR2 FQGNSA. CDR3 length: 13 amino acids. The CDR3 loop reads CAGSPRTESIQYF. Written as DNA, the CDR3 is TGTGCCGGCAGCCCACGGACAGAGTCAATCCAGTACTTC.

This clonotype was seen a handful of times. This chain connects TRBV27 to TRBJ2-7; 8 bases line up with TRBD1. The CDR3 totals 14 residues. J was trimmed by 6 bases and V by 3 bases; bases with no gene match: 7. Germline CDR1 is MNHEY and CDR2 is SMNVEV (reference sequence). The CDR3 bases are TGTGCCAGCAGTTTTGACAGGGGAGCAGGCGAGCAGTACTTC. Encoded protein: CASSFDRGAGEQYF.

In this sample, this clonotype turned up a few times. V and J are TRBV25-1 and TRBJ2-1; TRBD1 matches 9 bases. Germline CDR1 MGHDK, CDR2 SYGVNS. Unmatched junction bases numbered 5, after V lost 6 bases and J lost 2 bases. The CDR3 extends over 15 amino acids. DNA for the CDR3: TGTGCCAGCAGCAAACAGGGGGCGCCCTACAATGAGCAGTTCTTC. It translates to CASSKQGAPYNEQFF.

The table lists this clonotype with a few counts. This chain uses TRBV20-1 with TRBJ2-3, with 8 positions matching TRBD2. Looked up from germline, CDR1 is DFQATT and CDR2 is SNEGSKA (reference sequence). The J segment lost 3 bases and the V segment lost 7 bases, leaving 6 bases of the junction unmatched. This CDR3 comprises 13 residues. The CDR3 here is CSEGGRSTDTQYF. The CDR3 DNA is TGCAGTGAGGGCGGGAGGAGTACAGATACGCAGTATTTT.

There are a few counts of this clonotype. The chain employs TRBV4-1 and TRBJ2-1; 12 nucleotides agree with TRBD2. Germline V gene lookup returns CDR1 MGHRA and CDR2 YSYEKL. V was clipped by 4 bases and J by 8 bases; unmatched bases: 6. The CDR3 runs to 15 residues. The CDR3 sequence: CASSLRTSGVDEQFF. DNA of the CDR3: TGCGCCAGCAGCCTTCGGACTAGCGGGGTGGATGAGCAGTTCTTC.

This chain connects TRBV12-3 or TRBV12-4 to TRBJ1-1; possible D gene TRBD1, 5 bases. There are 15 residues in the CDR3. Trimming stripped 4 bases from V and 0 bases from J, with 12 bases between. The CDR3 reads CASSWGGFMNTEAFF. DNA for the CDR3: TGTGCCAGCAGTTGGGGGGGATTTATGAACACTGAAGCTTTCTTT.

DNA of the CDR3: TGTGCCAGCAGCCAAGGGAGGTACAGATACAATGAGCAGTTCTTC. This gives the protein CASSQGRYRYNEQFF. The J gene is TRBJ2-1, the V gene TRBV3-1, with D maybe TRBD2 (5 bases). V shed 1 base and J shed 4 bases, with 11 bases lying between them. Germline V gene lookup returns CDR1 LGHDT and CDR2 YNNKEL (reference sequence). There are 15 residues in the CDR3.

This clonotype has only a few counts. This chain connects TRBV28 to TRBJ2-5; 9 nucleotides match TRBD1. The CDR3 is 15 amino acids. The V segment lost 4 bases and the J segment 4 bases; nucleotides outside the gene matches: 7. Germline V CDR1 and CDR2: MDHEN, SYDVKM. The CDR3 region is CASSSTGTGRETQYF. CDR3 DNA sequence: TGTGCCAGCAGTTCCACCGGGACAGGGAGAGAGACCCAGTACTTC.

The chain recombines TRBV29-1 with TRBJ2-2, with 10 bases identical to TRBD2. The CDR3 covers 15 residues. V shed 5 bases and J 6 bases; nucleotides not matched to a gene: 9. Germline lookup yields CDR1 SQVTM and CDR2 ANQGSEA. The CDR3 DNA follows: TGCAGCGTTTGTACAAGCGGGGGGGTGTCCGGGGAGCTGTTTTTT. As protein: CSVCTSGGVSGELFF.

The V gene is TRBV20-1, the J gene TRBJ2-3; 9 positions agree with TRBD1. The junction had 15 bases not matched to a gene; V was cut back by 3 bases and J by 2 bases. Germline V CDR1 and CDR2: DFQATT, SNEGSKA (reference sequence). The CDR3 length is 18 residues. The CDR3 sequence is CSASLWDRDRPFTDTQYF. The CDR3 bases are TGCAGTGCTAGTTTATGGGACAGGGACAGGCCTTTCACAGATACGCAGTATTTT.

This clonotype was counted at least ten times. The chain uses TRBV25-1 and TRBJ2-1, with D unclear. CDR3 length: 13 amino acids. Per the germline V gene, CDR1 is MGHDK and CDR2 is SYGVNS. Between the trimmed V and J ends, which lost 1 base and 3 bases, there was a span of 4 bases. This CDR3 reads CASSEWDYNEQFF. CDR3 bases: TGTGCCAGCAGTGAATGGGACTACAATGAGCAGTTCTTC. The full variable domain, completed using reference TRBV25-1 and TRBJ2-1, is EADIYQTPRYLVIGTGKKITLECSQTMGHDKMYWYQQDPGMELHLIHYSYGVNSTEKGDLSSESTVSRIRTEHFPLTLESARPSHTSQYLCASSEWDYNEQFFGPGTRLTVL.

Points on this clonotype: Relative to the germline gene, one junction end is altered; a read error may explain this. The V call is TRBV27, the J call TRBJ2-7; the D gene is possibly TRBD2 (6 bases). The assigned J gene may be wrong: the sequence end matches TRBJ2-5 better. Germline V gene lookup returns CDR1 MNHEY and CDR2 SMNVEV (reference sequence). This CDR3 spans 16 amino acids. The DNA of the CDR3 is TGTGTCAGCAGTTCCTCCACTCCAACCGGAGGGGAGACCCAGTACTTC. It is translated as CVSSSSTPTGGETQYF.

The chain joins TRBV6-1 to TRBJ2-7, with 7 bases matching TRBD2. J lost 3 bases, V lost 7 bases, and 6 bases had no gene match. Per the germline V gene, CDR1 is MNHNS and CDR2 is SASEGT. The CDR3 runs 13 residues. The CDR3 nucleotides read TGTGCCAGCACCAAAAGCGGGATCTACGAGCAGTACTTC. Protein: CASTKSGIYEQYF.

The rearrangement joins TRBV24-1 to TRBJ2-3; either TRBD1 or TRBD2 may fit D (5 bases each). The germline V and J ends were trimmed by 4 bases and 4 bases, with 17 bases remaining between them. The CDR3 has 16 residues. Per germline, CDR1 KGHDR and CDR2 SFDVKD. This CDR3 reads CATSERAGVGADTQYF. The CDR3 DNA sequence: TGTGCCACCAGTGAAAGGGCCGGCGTGGGGGCAGATACGCAGTATTTT.

J is TRBJ2-1 and V is TRBV20-1; no clear D. This CDR3 comprises 13 residues. Germline CDR1 reads DFQATT; CDR2 reads SNEGSKA (reference sequence). Trimming left V 7 bases short and J 0 bases short, with 10 bases between. CDR3 in DNA: TGCAGTGGAAGAGCCCTCTCCTACAATGAGCAGTTCTTC. Translation gives CSGRALSYNEQFF.

There are a few counts of this clonotype. The chain has TRBV27 and TRBJ2-1; the match to TRBD2 covers 9 bases. This CDR3 is built from 15 residues. Germline V gene sequence: CDR1 MNHEY, CDR2 SMNVEV (reference sequence). The V segment lost 3 bases and the J segment 6 bases; nucleotides outside the gene matches: 6. The CDR3: CASSFYGLALNEQFF. The CDR3 DNA is TGTGCCAGCAGTTTCTACGGACTAGCGCTCAATGAGCAGTTCTTC.

The chain joins TRBV5-8 to TRBJ2-1; 10 bases agree with TRBD1. Germline CDR1 is SGHTS and CDR2 is YDEGEE. With V trimmed by 6 bases and J by 7 bases, 7 bases remained unmatched. CDR3 length equals 14 residues. The CDR3 coding sequence is TGTGCCAGCAAAACCGGGACAGGGGTTAATGAGCAGTTCTTC. Protein product: CASKTGTGVNEQFF.

The chain joins TRBV4-1 to TRBJ2-5, with TRBD2 identical over 8 bases. Germline loops: CDR1 MGHRA, CDR2 YSYEKL. The CDR3 has 15 residues. V shed 1 base, J shed 11 bases, and the junction held 12 bases outside the gene matches. The CDR3 nucleotides read TGCGCCAGCAGCCAAGCGGGAGGGAAGTACAATGAGCAGTACTTC. Translating it yields CASSQAGGKYNEQYF.

V is TRBV29-1 and J is TRBJ2-1; perhaps TRBD2 as D (6 bases). The J call is in doubt because the DNA end fits TRBJ2-7 better. The CDR3 spans 15 residues. Germline V lookup: CDR1 SQVTM, CDR2 ANQGSEA. Written as DNA, the CDR3 is TGCAGCGTTGAAGCCACGCGGGGCTCCTACAATGAGCAGTACTTC. Its protein is CSVEATRGSYNEQYF.